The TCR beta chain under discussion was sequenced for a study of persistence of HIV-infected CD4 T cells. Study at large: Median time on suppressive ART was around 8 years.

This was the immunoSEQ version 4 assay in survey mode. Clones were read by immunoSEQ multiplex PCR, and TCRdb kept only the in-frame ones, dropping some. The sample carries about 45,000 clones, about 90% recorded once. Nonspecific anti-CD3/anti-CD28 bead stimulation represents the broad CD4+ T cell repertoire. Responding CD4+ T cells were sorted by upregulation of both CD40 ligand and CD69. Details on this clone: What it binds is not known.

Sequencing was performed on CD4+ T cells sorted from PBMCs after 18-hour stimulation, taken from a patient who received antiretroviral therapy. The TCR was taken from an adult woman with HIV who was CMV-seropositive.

The CDR3 here is CASTLLREADTQYF. Written as DNA, the CDR3 is TGTGCCAGCACCCTATTGAGGGAGGCAGATACGCAGTATTTT. The chain links TRBV7-6 to TRBJ2-3, with TRBD2 as a possible D gene (6 bases). This CDR3 is 14 amino acids long. Trimming left V 7 bases short and J 4 bases short, with 15 bases between. Per the germline V gene, CDR1 is SGHVS and CDR2 is FNYEAQ.